The 17 T cell receptor beta chains presented below share a single source sample, sequenced in a study of blood T cell repertoires in COVID-19. Clones were sequenced by immunoSEQ multiplex PCR, and TCRdb holds only the in-frame ones, with some missing. This sample has about 120,000 clones, with 90% found just once. The sequencing input was peripheral blood. These receptors came from a woman aged 55-70 years with COVID-19, enrolled during active disease.

V is TRBV4-3 and J is TRBJ1-2; D call uncertain. The germline V and J ends were trimmed by 0 bases and 2 bases, with 10 bases remaining between them. The CDR3 is 15 residues long. Germline V gene sequence: CDR1 LGHNA, CDR2 YSLEER. CDR3 loop: CASSQDRTSNYGYTF. Written as DNA, the CDR3 is TGCGCCAGCAGCCAAGATAGGACTTCCAACTATGGCTACACCTTC.

This sequence joins TRBV18 and TRBJ1-1, with unresolved D. The CDR3 runs to 16 residues. Trimming took off 2 bases at V and 1 base at J, with 14 bases between the two ends. Per the germline V gene, CDR1 is KGHSH and CDR2 is LQKENI. The CDR3 here is CASSPSRPRGNTEAFF. In nucleotides, the CDR3 is TGTGCCAGCTCACCATCCCGGCCTCGGGGGAACACTGAAGCTTTCTTT.

Worth noting for this clone: One end of the junction does not line up with germline, which may come from a read error. The CDR3 is CASIEGSFF. CDR3 DNA sequence: TGTGCCAGCATTGAGGGCAGTTTTTTT. The chain uses TRBV6-6 and TRBJ1-3; D uncertain. The germline V gene encodes CDR1 MNHNY and CDR2 SVGAGI (reference sequence). This CDR3 spans 9 amino acids.

The chain links TRBV5-1 to TRBJ2-1; 8 bases line up with TRBD2. Germline V CDR1 and CDR2: SGHRS, YFSETQ. V lost 0 bases to trimming and J lost 5 bases; unmatched junction nucleotides: 4. The CDR3 extends over 15 amino acids. The CDR3 sequence: CASSLVSGDHNEQFF. The CDR3, as DNA: TGCGCCAGCAGCTTGGTTAGCGGGGATCACAATGAGCAGTTCTTC.

This clone was recorded a few times. The genes are TRBV4-2 and TRBJ1-1; tentatively, D is TRBD1 (6 bases). CDR3 size: 15 residues. CDR1 is LGHNA, CDR2 YNFKEQ, per germline. Trimming cost V 2 bases and J 10 bases, with 20 bases left between them. The CDR3 DNA is TGTGCCAGCAGCCAAACGGGCGGGGGCAGGTTAAGAGCTTTCTTT. Protein product: CASSQTGGGRLRAFF.

The chain couples TRBV3-1 (or the pseudogene TRBV3-2) to TRBJ2-1; D call uncertain. There are 13 residues in the CDR3. The V gene lost 0 bases and the J gene lost 7 bases, with 7 bases spanning the gap. Germline V gene data show CDR1 as LGHDT and CDR2 as YNNKEL (reference sequence). The CDR3 is CASSQELGNEQFF. CDR3 nucleotide sequence: TGTGCCAGCAGCCAAGAACTTGGTAATGAGCAGTTCTTC.

The V and J genes are TRBV25-1 and TRBJ2-3; maybe TRBD2 (6 bases). Trimming stripped 3 bases from V and 5 bases from J, with 12 bases between. Germline V gene sequence: CDR1 MGHDK, CDR2 SYGVNS. CDR3 length: 14 amino acids. CDR3 sequence reads: CASSDRGSGDTQYF. The CDR3 nucleotides read TGTGCCAGCAGTGATAGGGGTAGCGGAGATACGCAGTATTTT.

This chain joins TRBV19 and TRBJ2-5; tentatively, D is TRBD2 (5 bases). V shed 5 bases and J shed 5 bases, with 12 bases lying between them. The CDR3 contains 13 residues. Germline lookup yields CDR1 LNHDA and CDR2 SQIVND (reference sequence). CDR3 sequence reads: CASSRASWETQYF. CDR3 nucleotides: TGTGCCAGTAGTCGGGCTAGCTGGGAGACCCAGTACTTC.

CDR3 residues: CASSYSGLVEYF. The CDR3 DNA reads as TGTGCCAGCAGTTACTCGGGACTAGTTGAGTACTTC. The V and J genes are TRBV6-6 and TRBJ2-4, with 8 positions matching TRBD2. This CDR3 comprises 12 residues. V lost 0 bases to trimming and J lost 14 bases; unmatched junction nucleotides: 3. Germline CDR1 reads MNHNY; CDR2 reads SVGAGI (reference sequence).

The V and J genes are TRBV3-1 (or the pseudogene TRBV3-2) and TRBJ2-7; 9 bases match TRBD2. The V and J ends lost 3 bases and 5 bases, in that order; junction bases with no gene match: 11. Germline lookup yields CDR1 LGHDT and CDR2 YNNKEL (reference sequence). The CDR3 spans 16 residues. The CDR3 loop is CASSQLGLAGRDEQYF. The DNA of the CDR3 is TGTGCCAGCAGCCAGCTTGGGCTAGCGGGGAGGGACGAGCAGTACTTC.

The chain has TRBV5-8 and TRBJ1-3; D call uncertain. Trimming took 3 bases from V and 4 from J, leaving 11 bases between them. The germline CDR1 and CDR2 sequences are SGHTS and YDEGEE. The CDR3 covers 14 residues. CDR3 in amino acids: CASSWAGTGNTIYF. The CDR3, as DNA: TGTGCCAGCAGCTGGGCGGGAACCGGAAACACCATATATTTT.

This clone was seen more than once but under ten times. The chain joins TRBV7-8 to TRBJ1-1; tentative D call: TRBD1 (5 bases). Germline V gives CDR1 SGHVS, CDR2 FQNEAQ. The V end was cut by 6 bases, the J end by 1 base, with 12 bases between. The CDR3 sequence is 14 residues long. The CDR3: CASSYGHANTEAFF. In nucleotides, the CDR3 is TGTGCCAGCAGTTATGGACACGCGAACACTGAAGCTTTCTTT.

This clone was seen only once. The CDR3: CASSQVPFPGQGTLRGYTF. The DNA for the CDR3 is TGTGCCAGCAGCCAAGTCCCCTTTCCGGGACAGGGAACCCTACGGGGCTACACCTTC. The chain uses TRBV3-1 (or the pseudogene TRBV3-2) and TRBJ1-2; 9 nucleotides match TRBD1. V trimming: 1 base; J trimming: 8 bases; junction bases outside the gene matches: 20. The CDR3 loop spans 19 amino acids. CDR1 LGHDT and CDR2 YNNKEL come from the germline V gene (reference sequence).

The chain recombines TRBV6-6 with TRBJ1-5; 8 nucleotides match TRBD1. The V segment lost 3 bases and the J segment 4 bases; nucleotides outside the gene matches: 5. This CDR3 contains 15 residues. Germline CDR1 MNHNY, CDR2 SVGAGI (reference sequence). The CDR3 sequence is CASSYTRQGNQPQHF. The CDR3 DNA sequence: TGTGCCAGCAGTTATACGAGACAGGGGAATCAGCCCCAGCATTTT.

This chain connects TRBV7-2 to TRBJ2-5, with D unresolved. This CDR3 has 15 residues. The germline V gene encodes CDR1 SGHTA and CDR2 FQGNSA. V shed 9 bases and J shed 5 bases, with 22 bases lying between them. CDR3 amino acids: CASHRRRLPGETQYF. The CDR3, as DNA: TGTGCCAGTCACCGTAGGCGGCTACCTGGGGAGACCCAGTACTTC.

The CDR3 loop reads CASSSNQGARTEAFF. In DNA form, the CDR3 reads TGTGCCAGCAGTTCCAACCAGGGGGCGAGAACTGAAGCTTTCTTT. This chain joins TRBV6-5 and TRBJ1-1, with 8 positions matching TRBD1. V shed 4 bases, J shed 5 bases, and the junction held 9 bases outside the gene matches. CDR3 length equals 15 residues. Germline-derived CDR1 and CDR2 are MNHEY and SVGAGI.

This chain uses TRBV2 with TRBJ1-2; TRBD1 matches 9 bases. V shed 7 bases, J shed 3 bases, and the junction held 6 bases outside the gene matches. The CDR3 is 14 amino acids. Germline lookup yields CDR1 SNHLY and CDR2 FYNNEI. CDR3 sequence: CASTYRTGDYGYTF. Written as DNA, the CDR3 is TGTGCCAGCACTTACAGGACAGGGGACTATGGCTACACCTTC.